The source of this TCR beta chain is a study of cytomegalovirus exposure and HLA in healthy donors. This clone was seen a few times. Researchers ran the PCR with 60 Vbeta and 13 Jbeta primers. Method: immunoSEQ multiplex PCR; TCRdb's copy keeps in-frame clones and lacks some. The sample yields 190,000 or so clones, 75% to 85% seen once. Germline CDR1 and CDR2: SGHNT and YYREEE (reference sequence). CDR3 length: 15 amino acids. V was pared by 4 bases and J by 7 bases, with 20 bases between. What was sequenced was PBMCs. The genes are TRBV5-4 and TRBJ2-5, with TRBD2 as a possible D gene (6 bases). The sequence came from a girl under 18 in good health and CMV-seropositive. CDR3 sequence: CASSGGTPEILTQYF. CDR3 bases: TGTGCCAGCAGCGGGGGGACTCCGGAGATCTTGACCCAGTACTTC.